The next 30 T cell receptor beta chains were all read from a single sample in a study of cytotoxic CD8 clonotypes in ibrutinib-treated CLL. Produced via immunoSEQ multiplex PCR; TCRdb's table is partial and in-frame only. The sample includes around 140,000 clones, approximately 85% of them seen just once. The sequencing used PBMCs, collected after 24 months of ibrutinib treatment. These receptors all come from a human donor with chronic lymphocytic leukemia.

This chain links TRBV7-9 with TRBJ2-4; 8 bases match TRBD1. V trimming: 5 bases; J trimming: 0 bases; junction bases outside the gene matches: 6. Per the germline V gene, CDR1 is SEHNR and CDR2 is FQNEAQ (reference sequence). This CDR3 spans 16 amino acids. This chain's CDR3 is CASSPDRAGAKNIQYF. The CDR3 DNA is TGTGCCAGCAGCCCGGACAGGGCAGGAGCCAAAAACATTCAGTACTTC.

The chain joins TRBV5-1 to TRBJ1-1, with TRBD1 matching over 8 bases. Germline CDR1 and CDR2: SGHRS and YFSETQ. The CDR3 contains 16 residues. V was clipped by 7 bases and J by 0 bases; unmatched bases: 11. The chain's CDR3 is CASGSRTGNVNTEAFF. The DNA of the CDR3 is TGCGCCAGCGGCTCACGGACAGGGAACGTGAACACTGAAGCTTTCTTT. Based on the CDR3 plus reference TRBV5-1 and TRBJ1-1, the full variable domain is KAGVTQTPRYLIKTRGQQVTLSCSPISGHRSVSWYQQTPGQGLQFLFEYFSETQRNKGNFPGRFSGRQFSNSRSEMNVSTLELGDSALYLCASGSRTGNVNTEAFFGQGTRLTVV.

The chain combines TRBV6-6 with TRBJ1-1, with no clear D. The CDR3 loop spans 14 amino acids. Per germline, CDR1 MNHNY and CDR2 SVGAGI (reference sequence). Trimming shortened V by 0 bases and J by 4 bases, and 9 bases separated the two germline ends. The DNA of the CDR3 is TGTGCCAGCAGTTACTCGATAAGCGGCACTGAAGCTTTCTTT. It specifies CASSYSISGTEAFF.

The J gene is TRBJ1-1, the V gene TRBV11-2; D is perhaps TRBD1 (5 bases). The CDR3 is 14 residues long. Deletions cut 5 bases from V and 1 base from J, with 11 bases between. Germline V gives CDR1 SGHAT, CDR2 FQNNGV. The CDR3 DNA sequence: TGTGCCAGCAGCCCGGATAGGGGGAACACTGAAGCTTTCTTT. Translated: CASSPDRGNTEAFF.

The gene calls are TRBV28 and TRBJ1-2; D may be TRBD1 (5 bases). V lost 6 bases and J 8 bases, leaving 19 bases between the germline ends. This CDR3 is 14 amino acids long. The germline V gene encodes CDR1 MDHEN and CDR2 SYDVKM. The CDR3 sequence: CASRSQADRGGYTF. CDR3 sequence (DNA): TGTGCCAGCAGATCTCAGGCCGATCGGGGGGGCTACACCTTC.

V gene TRBV19 combines with J gene TRBJ1-1; D unresolved. The CDR3 is made up of 15 amino acids. Trimming removed 4 bases from V and 1 base from J, with 13 bases in between. Germline CDR1 and CDR2: LNHDA and SQIVND (reference sequence). CDR3 amino acids: CASSTRLTENTEAFF. CDR3 nucleotides: TGTGCCAGTAGTACTAGGCTTACAGAGAACACTGAAGCTTTCTTT.

This chain connects TRBV28 to TRBJ2-3; 8 bases are a match to TRBD1. The junction had 1 base not matched to a gene; V was cut back by 2 bases and J by 3 bases. CDR3 size: 14 residues. Germline loops: CDR1 MDHEN, CDR2 SYDVKM. CDR3 residues: CASSLTGGTDTQYF. The CDR3 nucleotides are TGTGCCAGCAGTTTAACAGGGGGGACAGATACGCAGTATTTT.

The V gene is TRBV7-8, the J gene TRBJ1-5; the match to TRBD1 covers 7 bases. CDR1 SGHVS and CDR2 FQNEAQ come from the germline V gene. The CDR3 is made up of 14 amino acids. With V trimmed by 4 bases and J by 5 bases, 5 bases remained unmatched. Here the CDR3 DNA reads TGTGCCAGCAGCTCCGGGACAGACCATCAGCCCCAGCATTTT. Encoded protein: CASSSGTDHQPQHF.

This clone has more than one count but fewer than ten. V gene TRBV6-7 combines with J gene TRBJ1-1; D remains unclear. TRBV6-7 is given ORF status, its function remaining uncertain. The length of the CDR3 is 13 residues. Trimming left V 6 bases short and J 0 bases short, with 8 bases between. The CDR3: CASRGPLNTEAFF. In DNA form, the CDR3 reads TGTGCCAGCAGAGGACCGCTGAACACTGAAGCTTTCTTT.

The chain employs TRBV7-2 and TRBJ2-1, with D possibly TRBD2 on 6 matching bases. Germline V gene lookup returns CDR1 SGHTA and CDR2 FQGNSA. The length of the CDR3 is 15 residues. Trimming pared 2 bases from V and 1 base from J, leaving 9 bases between. CDR3 amino acids: CASSLYRESYNEQFF. The CDR3 DNA sequence: TGTGCCAGCAGCTTATATCGGGAGTCCTACAATGAGCAGTTCTTC.

The DNA of the CDR3 is TGTGCCAGTAGGAGGGGCGAGGCCCCTTACAATGAGCAGTTCTTC. This codes for CASRRGEAPYNEQFF. The V call is TRBV19, the J call TRBJ2-1; the D call may be TRBD1 or TRBD2 (5 bases each). Trimming stripped 6 bases from V and 4 bases from J, with 16 bases between. The germline gives CDR1 LNHDA, CDR2 SQIVND (reference sequence). The CDR3 has 15 residues.

This chain connects TRBV18 to TRBJ2-2; 10 bases fit TRBD1. The germline gives CDR1 KGHSH, CDR2 LQKENI. With V trimmed by 3 bases and J by 7 bases, 11 bases remained unmatched. CDR3 length: 17 amino acids. The CDR3 nucleotides are TGTGCCAGCTCACCCCTGCGGACAGGGGGATTCCTCGGGGAGCTGTTTTTT. It encodes CASSPLRTGGFLGELFF.

The V call is TRBV18, the J call TRBJ2-3; 7 bases map to TRBD1. V lost 8 bases, J lost 6 bases, and 11 bases stayed unmatched. The V gene's germline CDR1 is KGHSH and CDR2 LQKENI. The CDR3 extends over 14 amino acids. CDR3 sequence (DNA): TGTGCCAGCCCACGGGTAAGGGGGCACGATACGCAGTATTTT. This codes for CASPRVRGHDTQYF.

CDR3 nucleotide sequence: TGTGCCAGTTTACCGGGACAGGGGATTTCGCATCAGCCCCAGCATTTT. The encoded protein is CASLPGQGISHQPQHF. This sequence joins TRBV6-6 and TRBJ1-5; 10 bases are a match to TRBD1. Germline CDR1 reads MNHNY; CDR2 reads SVGAGI (reference sequence). V shed 9 bases, J shed 5 bases, and the junction held 13 bases outside the gene matches. There are 16 residues in the CDR3.

This clone was detected only a few times. This sequence joins TRBV19 and TRBJ1-5, with 9 bases fitting TRBD1. CDR3 length: 18 amino acids. V lost 3 bases, J lost 9 bases, and 18 bases stayed unmatched. Germline lookup yields CDR1 LNHDA and CDR2 SQIVND (reference sequence). The CDR3 coding sequence is TGTGCCAGTAGTATCGATGGGACAGGGTCTCCGAGGGGAAGGCCCCAGCATTTT. Translation gives CASSIDGTGSPRGRPQHF.

This clone was detected once. The genes are TRBV6-1 and TRBJ2-1, with a tentative D call TRBD1 (5 bases). V lost 7 bases and J lost 0, with 7 bases in between. Germline-derived CDR1 and CDR2 are MNHNS and SASEGT. There are 13 residues in the CDR3. CDR3 coding DNA: TGTGCCAGCATCAGGGCCTCCTACAATGAGCAGTTCTTC. Amino acids: CASIRASYNEQFF.

The rearrangement uses TRBV7-6 and TRBJ1-1; D not resolved. CDR1 SGHVS and CDR2 FNYEAQ come from the germline V gene. Trimming stripped 2 bases from V and 1 base from J, with 17 bases between. The CDR3 is 17 amino acids. The CDR3: CASSLSGVYRTNTEAFF. The CDR3 bases are TGTGCCAGCAGCTTATCTGGGGTGTATCGGACGAACACTGAAGCTTTCTTT. The full variable domain, rest sourced from reference TRBV7-6 and TRBJ1-1, is GAGVSQSPRYKVTKRGQDVALRCDPISGHVSLYWYRQALGQGPEFLTYFNYEAQQDKSGLPNDRFSAERPEGSISTLTIQRTEQRDSAMYRCASSLSGVYRTNTEAFFGQGTRLTVV.

This chain uses TRBV7-3 with TRBJ2-3; D gene unclear. The V and J ends lost 5 bases and 0 bases respectively, with 3 bases between them. CDR3 length equals 12 residues. Germline V gene data show CDR1 as SGHTA and CDR2 as FQGTGA. CDR3 residues: CASSPSTDTQYF. The CDR3 coding sequence is TGTGCCAGCAGCCCGAGCACAGATACGCAGTATTTT. Variable domain in full (rest from reference TRBV7-3 and TRBJ2-3): GAGVSQTPSNKVTEKGKYVELRCDPISGHTALYWYRQSLGQGPEFLIYFQGTGAADDSGLPNDRFFAVRPEGSVSTLKIQRTERGDSAVYLCASSPSTDTQYFGPGTRLTVL.

This chain connects TRBV4-1 to TRBJ1-4; D gene uncertain. V was shortened by 4 bases and J by 0 bases, with 9 bases between the two germline ends. The CDR3 extends over 15 amino acids. Germline CDR1 reads MGHRA; CDR2 reads YSYEKL. The CDR3 is CASSRLGATNEKLFF. CDR3 DNA sequence: TGCGCCAGCAGCCGCCTCGGAGCAACTAATGAAAAACTGTTTTTT.

The V gene is TRBV7-8, the J gene TRBJ2-7; D is undetermined. V gave up 0 bases and J gave up 3 bases, with 15 bases separating them. The CDR3 spans 16 residues. Germline CDR1 reads SGHVS; CDR2 reads FQNEAQ. CDR3 residues: CASSLAISGFDYEQYF. In DNA, the CDR3 is TGTGCCAGCAGCTTAGCAATTTCCGGTTTTGACTACGAGCAGTACTTC.

The chain links TRBV29-1 to TRBJ1-2; no definite D call. CDR1 SQVTM and CDR2 ANQGSEA come from the germline V gene. This CDR3 has 10 residues. V was shortened by 5 bases and J by 8 bases, with 9 bases between the two germline ends. This CDR3 is CSVLSPGYTF. CDR3 in DNA: TGCAGCGTTTTATCACCCGGCTACACCTTC.

The V gene is TRBV21-1, the J gene TRBJ2-3. TRBV21-1 is deemed a pseudogene. The CDR3 runs 13 residues. CDR3 nucleotides: TGTGCCAGCAGCAAAGACGGGCCAGATGCGCAGTATTTT. This codes for CASSKDGPDAQYF.

The CDR3 spells CASSVDSLNTEAFF. The CDR3 DNA reads TGTGCCAGCAGCGTAGACAGCTTGAACACTGAAGCTTTCTTT. V is TRBV9 and J is TRBJ1-1; unclear D gene. There are 14 residues in the CDR3. V shed 0 bases and J shed 0 bases, with 6 bases lying between them. CDR1 is SGDLS, CDR2 YYNGEE, per germline.

The chain uses TRBV19 and TRBJ1-5; D unclear. Germline loops: CDR1 LNHDA, CDR2 SQIVND (reference sequence). Trimming removed 5 bases from V and 5 bases from J, with 13 bases in between. The CDR3 contains 14 residues. CDR3 region: CASSSQVRDQPQHF. For the CDR3, the DNA is TGTGCCAGTAGTTCACAAGTACGGGATCAGCCCCAGCATTTT. Variable domain in full (rest from reference TRBV19 and TRBJ1-5): DGGITQSPKYLFRKEGQNVTLSCEQNLNHDAMYWYRQDPGQGLRLIYYSQIVNDFQKGDIAEGYSVSREKKESFPLTVTSAQKNPTAFYLCASSSQVRDQPQHFGDGTRLSIL.

This chain joins TRBV5-1 and TRBJ2-2; 7 positions match TRBD1. This CDR3 is built from 13 residues. V shed 7 bases and J 5 bases; nucleotides not matched to a gene: 5. From germline, CDR1 is SGHRS and CDR2 YFSETQ. CDR3 DNA: TGCGCCAGCCGACAGGGAGAGACCGGGGAGCTGTTTTTT. As protein: CASRQGETGELFF.

The V call is TRBV5-6, the J call TRBJ2-7, with a possible D match to TRBD1 (6 bases). The V and J ends lost 3 bases and 3 bases respectively, with 13 bases between them. CDR1 is SGHDT and CDR2 is YYEEEE in the germline V gene. This CDR3 contains 14 residues. The CDR3: CASSWDIAGYEQYF. For the CDR3, the DNA is TGTGCCAGCAGCTGGGACATTGCAGGCTACGAGCAGTACTTC.

The chain combines TRBV28 with TRBJ2-2; no definite D call. CDR3 length equals 12 residues. Trimming left V 2 bases short and J 6 bases short, with 4 bases between. Germline V lookup: CDR1 MDHEN, CDR2 SYDVKM. Written as DNA, the CDR3 is TGTGCCAGCAGTTTAGGGGCCGGGGAGCTGTTTTTT. Protein product: CASSLGAGELFF. Variable domain in full (rest from reference TRBV28 and TRBJ2-2): DVKVTQSSRYLVKRTGEKVFLECVQDMDHENMFWYRQDPGLGLRLIYFSYDVKMKEKGDIPEGYSVSREKKERFSLILESASTNQTSMYLCASSLGAGELFFGEGSRLTVL.

The chain combines TRBV4-1 with TRBJ2-1; possibly TRBD1 or TRBD2 for D (7 bases each). V lost 3 bases, J lost 5 bases, and 17 bases lay in between. This CDR3 spans 16 amino acids. Germline V gives CDR1 MGHRA, CDR2 YSYEKL. The CDR3 coding sequence is TGCGCCAGCAGCCACCCGGCCCAGGGGGGGCACAATGAGCAGTTCTTC. It specifies CASSHPAQGGHNEQFF.

The chain employs TRBV28 and TRBJ2-1; TRBD2 is a possible D gene (7 bases). V was pared by 1 base and J by 10 bases, with 20 bases between. From germline, CDR1 is MDHEN and CDR2 SYDVKM. The CDR3 totals 16 residues. The chain's CDR3 is CASSLFGAGDQGEQFF. CDR3 sequence (DNA): TGTGCCAGCAGTTTATTCGGGGCGGGAGACCAGGGGGAGCAGTTCTTC.

Remarks on this clone: This sample includes further DNA sequences coding for the same CDR3. The V gene is TRBV5-4, the J gene TRBJ2-1, with 7 bases that match TRBD2. V lost 0 bases and J lost 0; bases outside the gene matches: 3. CDR1 and CDR2 from the germline V gene are SGHNT and YYREEE (reference sequence). The CDR3 has 16 amino acids. This CDR3 reads CASSLGGGSSYNEQFF. CDR3 nucleotide sequence: TGTGCCAGCAGCTTGGGTGGCGGGAGCTCCTACAATGAGCAGTTCTTC. The variable domain in full, with the rest retrieved from reference TRBV5-4 and TRBJ2-1, is ETGVTQSPTHLIKTRGQQVTLRCSSQSGHNTVSWYQQALGQGPQFIFQYYREEENGRGNFPPRFSGLQFPNYSSELNVNALELDDSALYLCASSLGGGSSYNEQFFGPGTRLTVL.